This TCR beta chain was found in a study of blood T cell repertoires in COVID-19. Study-wide context: Nucleic acid was either cDNA or gDNA, and it came from T cells, B-cell-depleted T cells, or PBMCs.

Sequenced by immunoSEQ multiplex PCR; TCRdb stores in-frame clones only, minus some. The sample contains about 130,000 clones, approximately 90% of which appear only once. Trimming cost V 3 bases and J 4 bases, with 16 bases left between them. Germline V gene data show CDR1 as ENHRY and CDR2 as SYGVKD. CDR3 length: 17 residues. Sequencing was done on a sample of peripheral blood. The sequence was collected from a man aged 50 or older with acute or convalescent COVID-19. The chain combines TRBV10-3 with TRBJ1-6; D is perhaps TRBD1 (6 bases). The DNA of the CDR3 is TGTGCCATCAGTGATACCCCTTACAGGGTTTATAATTCACCCCTCCACTTT. Protein: CAISDTPYRVYNSPLHF.